The 24 T cell receptor beta chains listed next were all sequenced from one sample in a study of T-cell reconstitution after alpha-beta-depleted transplantation in children. Preparation of the TCRbeta library used unique molecular identifiers. TCRdb fed the PCR reads into MiXCR, producing one record per CDR3 protein. The table has about 250,000 distinct CDR3 sequences, roughly a quarter seen once. This specimen was PBMCs, mostly from graft donor cells, taken 360 days after TCRalphabeta/CD19-depleted stem cell transplant. The receptors were sampled from a female patient between 2 and 15 years old who had a stem cell transplant for congenital amegakaryocytic thrombocytopenia, so the T cells may come from the graft donor.

The rearrangement links TRBV20-1 to TRBJ2-3, with TRBD1 matching 7 bases. Germline CDR1 DFQATT, CDR2 SNEGSKA (reference sequence). The V gene end was trimmed by 5 bases and the J gene end by 1 base; junction bases not matched to a gene: 9. The CDR3 is made up of 15 amino acids. The CDR3 sequence is CSALPHTGGTDTQYF. The CDR3 DNA sequence: TGCAGTGCTTTACCTCACACAGGGGGCACAGATACGCAGTATTTT.

This clonotype appeared a few times. The chain is built from TRBV2 and TRBJ2-2; weak D call: TRBD1 (5 bases). The CDR3 is 14 amino acids. V lost 6 bases to trimming and J lost 1 base, with 9 bases between them. Germline V gene sequence: CDR1 SNHLY, CDR2 FYNNEI. DNA for the CDR3: TGTGCCAGCAGGGCCAGGGAGAACACCGGGGAGCTGTTTTTT. Amino acids: CASRARENTGELFF.

The V call is TRBV28, the J call TRBJ2-5, with unresolved D. Trimming shortened V by 6 bases and J by 1 base, and 9 bases separated the two germline ends. Germline V gives CDR1 MDHEN, CDR2 SYDVKM. The CDR3 totals 13 residues. The CDR3 here is CASRPQVQETQYF. The CDR3, as DNA: TGTGCCAGCAGACCCCAGGTCCAAGAGACCCAGTACTTC.

This clonotype was observed a handful of times. The chain links TRBV5-1 to TRBJ2-1; the match to TRBD2 covers 14 bases. The length of the CDR3 is 16 residues. CDR1 and CDR2 from the germline V gene are SGHRS and YFSETQ. V shed 3 bases, J shed 3 bases, and the junction held 2 bases outside the gene matches. CDR3: CASSSGTSGSYNEQFF. CDR3 nucleotide sequence: TGCGCCAGCAGCTCCGGGACTAGCGGGAGCTACAATGAGCAGTTCTTC. The full variable domain, in which reference TRBV5-1 and TRBJ2-1 provide the parts outside the CDR3, is KAGVTQTPRYLIKTRGQQVTLSCSPISGHRSVSWYQQTPGQGLQFLFEYFSETQRNKGNFPGRFSGRQFSNSRSEMNVSTLELGDSALYLCASSSGTSGSYNEQFFGPGTRLTVL.

The sample holds a few counts of this clonotype. This chain links TRBV11-2 with TRBJ2-5, with 7 bases lining up with TRBD2. The CDR3 extends over 19 amino acids. The germline V gene has CDR1 SGHAT and CDR2 FQNNGV. Trimming removed 2 bases from V and 4 bases from J; junction bases left unmatched: 19. CDR3 sequence reads: CASSLIGLVPLRETETQYF. The CDR3 DNA is TGTGCCAGCAGCTTAATAGGACTAGTCCCACTTAGGGAGACAGAGACCCAGTACTTC.

The chain uses TRBV5-1 and TRBJ1-6; TRBD1 aligns across 10 bases. V lost 4 bases, J lost 13 bases, and 8 bases stayed unmatched. CDR3 length: 14 amino acids. Germline V lookup: CDR1 SGHRS, CDR2 YFSETQ. The CDR3 is CASSHRDRGDPLHF. The CDR3 region has the DNA TGCGCCAGCAGCCACCGGGACAGGGGTGATCCCCTCCACTTT.

This chain joins TRBV18 and TRBJ2-1; D is unresolved. Deletions cut 2 bases from V and 8 bases from J, with 22 bases between. Germline V lookup: CDR1 KGHSH, CDR2 LQKENI. This CDR3 is 17 amino acids long. The DNA for the CDR3 is TGTGCCAGCTCACCAAGTAGGGATCCCCCACAAAGGGATGAGCAGTTCTTC. As protein: CASSPSRDPPQRDEQFF.

The chain uses TRBV7-2 and TRBJ2-2; D not certain. Per the germline V gene, CDR1 is SGHTA and CDR2 is FQGNSA. This CDR3 spans 15 amino acids. The V end was cut by 1 base, the J end by 6 bases, with 12 bases between. Here the CDR3 DNA reads TGTGCCAGCAGCTTAGTTCGGTTTTCGGCCGGGGAGCTGTTTTTT. It is translated as CASSLVRFSAGELFF.

The chain employs TRBV14 and TRBJ2-7; 9 bases agree with TRBD2. This CDR3 contains 15 residues. The V and J ends lost 0 bases and 6 bases, in that order; junction bases with no gene match: 6. Looked up from germline, CDR1 is SGHDN and CDR2 is FVKESK. Here the CDR3 DNA reads TGTGCCAGCAGCCAAGATCCCGCGGGAGGGCTCGAGCAGTACTTC. Translated, it gives CASSQDPAGGLEQYF.

The chain joins TRBV7-9 to TRBJ2-7, with a tentative D call TRBD1 (6 bases). Germline CDR1 and CDR2: SEHNR and FQNEAQ (reference sequence). V was clipped by 1 base and J by 0 bases, with 10 bases between them. This CDR3 spans 15 amino acids. In DNA, the CDR3 is TGTGCCAGCAGCTTAGACAGGGATGGCTCCTACGAGCAGTACTTC. Translated, it gives CASSLDRDGSYEQYF.

This clonotype has only a few counts. This chain uses TRBV4-2 with TRBJ2-7; 12 bases map to TRBD2. Germline trimming cut 4 bases from V and 0 bases from J; bases unmatched to any gene: 13. The CDR3 is 19 amino acids. Germline values: CDR1 LGHNA, CDR2 YNFKEQ. The CDR3 nucleotides are TGTGCCAGCAGCCCCCACTTACTAGCGGGAGGTCATATCTCCTACGAGCAGTACTTC. It specifies CASSPHLLAGGHISYEQYF.

This rearrangement joins TRBV20-1 to TRBJ2-5; a weak D match, TRBD1 (5 bases). The V end lost 5 bases, the J end lost 4 bases, and 17 bases lay between the germline ends. The CDR3 is 14 amino acids. CDR1 is DFQATT, CDR2 SNEGSKA, per germline (reference sequence). The CDR3 protein is CSALDSTRRETQYF. CDR3 DNA: TGCAGTGCTCTCGACAGTACCCGGCGAGAGACCCAGTACTTC.

This clonotype has a handful of counts. V and J are TRBV20-1 and TRBJ2-7; no clear D. Germline V gives CDR1 DFQATT, CDR2 SNEGSKA (reference sequence). The CDR3 has 10 residues. The germline V and J ends were trimmed by 5 bases and 3 bases, with 5 bases remaining between them. CDR3 loop: CSAQNYEQYF. The CDR3 nucleotides read TGCAGTGCTCAGAACTACGAGCAGTACTTC.

This chain connects TRBV10-3 to TRBJ2-7, with TRBD1 matching 7 bases. V was clipped by 3 bases and J by 2 bases; unmatched bases: 7. The CDR3 spans 15 residues. Germline CDR1 is ENHRY and CDR2 is SYGVKD. The CDR3 reads CAISDPRDSTYEQYF. The CDR3 DNA reads as TGTGCCATCAGTGACCCTAGGGACAGTACCTACGAGCAGTACTTC.

This clonotype was counted a few times. The chain combines TRBV28 with TRBJ2-7; D gene uncertain. Per the germline V gene, CDR1 is MDHEN and CDR2 is SYDVKM. V gave up 3 bases and J gave up 2 bases, with 8 bases separating them. There are 13 residues in the CDR3. CDR3 region: CASSFISPYEQYF. DNA of the CDR3: TGTGCCAGCAGTTTTATAAGCCCCTACGAGCAGTACTTC.

This sequence joins TRBV4-2 and TRBJ2-7; D is uncertain. Looked up from germline, CDR1 is LGHNA and CDR2 is YNFKEQ. The CDR3 totals 14 residues. V gave up 1 base and J gave up 3 bases, with 10 bases separating them. Written as DNA, the CDR3 is TGTGCCAGCAGCCAAGGGGCACAGAGCTACGAGCAGTACTTC. Encoded protein: CASSQGAQSYEQYF.

The gene calls are TRBV4-1 and TRBJ2-3; perhaps TRBD2 as D (6 bases). Trimming stripped 2 bases from V and 1 base from J, with 13 bases between. The CDR3 consists of 16 residues. Germline V gene data show CDR1 as MGHRA and CDR2 as YSYEKL. CDR3 loop: CASSQQSGEGTDTQYF. In nucleotides, the CDR3 is TGCGCCAGCAGCCAACAGTCGGGGGAAGGCACAGATACGCAGTATTTT.

The V and J genes are TRBV7-2 and TRBJ2-7, with D perhaps given as TRBD1 or TRBD2 (5 bases each). Germline V gene lookup returns CDR1 SGHTA and CDR2 FQGNSA. This CDR3 comprises 14 residues. V was shortened by 5 bases and J by 9 bases, with 20 bases between the two germline ends. The DNA of the CDR3 is TGTGCCAGCAGCCGACTTTACGGGGCAGGCGGGCAGTACTTC. It encodes CASSRLYGAGGQYF.

The rearrangement uses TRBV7-2 and TRBJ2-7, with a tentative D call TRBD2 (5 bases). In germline, CDR1 is SGHTA, CDR2 FQGNSA. The V end was cut by 5 bases, the J end by 2 bases, with 10 bases between. This CDR3 has 13 residues. In DNA form, the CDR3 reads TGTGCCAGCAGCACAGCGGTACCCTACGAGCAGTACTTC. Translated, it gives CASSTAVPYEQYF.

This clonotype was seen ten or more times. The chain is built from TRBV5-1 and TRBJ2-2; no reliable D call. CDR3 length: 14 amino acids. Germline V gene sequence: CDR1 SGHRS, CDR2 YFSETQ. V shed 2 bases and J shed 2 bases, with 7 bases lying between them. In nucleotides, the CDR3 is TGCGCCAGCAGCTTTTTTAGTAACACCGGGGAGCTGTTTTTT. Amino acids: CASSFFSNTGELFF.

This clonotype has a count of ten or more. CDR3 bases: TGCGCCAGCAGCCAAGATCGGCGGAACATAAGAGAAAAACTGTTTTTT. This sequence encodes CASSQDRRNIREKLFF. The genes are TRBV4-1 and TRBJ1-4; no clear D gene. V dropped 0 bases and J dropped 8 bases, with 16 bases sitting between them. Germline V gene lookup returns CDR1 MGHRA and CDR2 YSYEKL. The CDR3 spans 16 residues.

This chain uses TRBV7-8 with TRBJ2-7; the match to TRBD2 covers 11 bases. CDR3 size: 15 residues. Germline CDR1 reads SGHVS; CDR2 reads FQNEAQ. V lost 5 bases and J lost 6; bases outside the gene matches: 9. The DNA of the CDR3 is TGTGCCAGCAGCATACTTAGCGGGGGGGCCGTCGAGCAGTACTTC. Its protein is CASSILSGGAVEQYF. Variable domain in full (rest from reference TRBV7-8 and TRBJ2-7): GAGVSQSPRYKVAKRGQDVALRCDPISGHVSLFWYQQALGQGPEFLTYFQNEAQLDKSGLPSDRFFAERPEGSVSTLKIQRTQQEDSAVYLCASSILSGGAVEQYFGPGTRLTVT.

As to this clonotype: This could be a read error, since a much larger clone is one nucleotide away. The rearrangement joins TRBV28 to TRBJ2-7; TRBD1 aligns across 10 bases. The CDR3 consists of 14 residues. Germline loops: CDR1 MDHEN, CDR2 SYDVKM. Unmatched junction bases numbered 1, after V lost 3 bases and J lost 2 bases. The CDR3 here is CASSFGTGAYEQYF. CDR3 DNA: TGTGCCAGCAGTTTTGGGACAGGGGCCTACGAGCAGTACTTC.

The sample holds a few counts of this clonotype. V gene TRBV20-1 combines with J gene TRBJ1-1; the match to TRBD1 covers 10 bases. The CDR3 length is 13 residues. V shed 2 bases and J 4 bases; nucleotides not matched to a gene: 1. Germline V CDR1 and CDR2: DFQATT, SNEGSKA (reference sequence). In nucleotides, the CDR3 is TGCAGTGCTAGAAGGGACAGGGGCACTGAAGCTTTCTTT. Encoded protein: CSARRDRGTEAFF.